The subject of this entry is one T cell receptor (beta chain). The antigen is unknown. Germline V CDR1 and CDR2: MNHEY, SMNVEV (reference sequence). V gave up 1 base and J gave up 2 bases; unmatched junction bases: 10. CDR3 length: 17 residues. CD45RO-negative CD8 cells positively selected for CCR7 made up the naive population, which excluded terminally differentiated effector memory CD45RA+ cells. The data originate from a study of shared clonotypes between healthy human individuals. Broader study findings: Sample collection involved blood only; tissue repertoires are likely different.

Produced via immunoSEQ multiplex PCR; TCRdb's table is partial and in-frame only. The table records under 1 million clones, 80% to 95% of them present only once. Material for sequencing was naive CD8+ T cells sorted from blood. J is TRBJ2-7 and V is TRBV27; TRBD2 agrees at 8 bases. This sequence was found in a man younger than 45 in good health. The CDR3 region is CASSLYNPGGAPYEQYF. The CDR3 DNA sequence: TGTGCCAGCAGTTTATATAACCCGGGGGGGGCCCCCTACGAGCAGTACTTC.